This TCR beta chain was identified during a study of blood T cell repertoires in COVID-19. Study-level information: COVID-19 samples collected from the United States, Italy and Spain covered acute and convalescent phases.

This CDR3 is built from 17 residues. After removal of 3 bases from V and 0 bases from J, the junction contained 4 bases not matched to a gene. Germline V lookup: CDR1 SNHLY, CDR2 FYNNEI. Clones were sequenced by immunoSEQ multiplex PCR, and TCRdb holds only the in-frame ones, with some missing. Altogether approximately 210,000 clones are present, 89% being singletons, with the ten largest covering 4% to 5.5%. The receptor was isolated from a woman in her thirties or forties with acute or convalescent COVID-19. The sample was peripheral blood. J is TRBJ1-6 and V is TRBV2, with 8 bases fitting TRBD1. The DNA for the CDR3 is TGTGCCAGCAGTGAGGGTCAGGGGGCCTCCTATAATTCACCCCTCCACTTT. It encodes CASSEGQGASYNSPLHF.